Included here is one T cell receptor beta chain sequence, with context. Its antigen is not yet known. No much larger clone is present one base from it, and per-base qualities are unavailable. The sample is drawn from a study of cytomegalovirus exposure and HLA in healthy donors (dated by TCRdb to 2015 to 2018). Study-wide context: According to a later analysis, one platform produced both the 100 to 150 validation repertoires and the 700 or so repertoires of the first cohort. The study was designed to test whether signatures of past pathogen exposure could be identified by cataloging public T cell receptors. Along with the roughly 700-subject first cohort, a separate validation cohort of around 110 different subjects was used. To predict cytomegalovirus infection status, the study brought together high-throughput TCR immunosequencing, statistical association of individual TCRs with disease status, and machine learning.

Separate from the roughly 650-subject first cohort, the validation cohort of 120 subjects was the group to which the donors belonged. Including the terminal cysteine and phenylalanine, the CDR3 comprises 15 residues. Just the 45-base CDR3 DNA is kept, in frame starting at base 1. V is trimmed back by 3 bases and J by 4 bases, and the junction contains 9 bases that no gene match accounts for. CDR1 and CDR2 (SGHNT, YYREEE) derive from the germline V gene (reference sequence). Library preparation used the immunoSEQ multiplex PCR assay. Concerning the study's data processing: A statistical classification framework was built to diagnose cytomegalovirus status from the catalog of TCR beta chain sequences. TCRdb carries this immuneACCESS record with in-frame sequences only. Its versions omit some clonotypes, under half of them owing to an unresolved V gene in the studies checked, with the rest unexplained. D and trimming come from the DNA, and the V and J calls and clone size come from that table. This sample gives hundreds of thousands of clones in total; roughly 85% of them show up just once. Over 0.75% of the sample is held by the ten biggest clonotypes.

What the work shows at the level of the full study, not this receptor alone: A total of 150 to 200 TCR beta chains were listed by the study as associated with cytomegalovirus. A few of the identified cytomegalovirus-associated TCR beta chains were confirmed in vitro to be specific for cytomegalovirus antigens. A later analysis had no HLA typing for the validation cohort, so co-occurrence there was scored across all 110 or so repertoires. The classifier was reported to diagnose cytomegalovirus status with high specificity and sensitivity in both the original and validation cohorts. According to the authors, the approach could potentially be generalized to other disease states and immunological phenotypes. Most TCR sequences were seen in very few donors, while some public TCRs were found in many individuals. A later analysis found that TCRs clustered in the first cohort also tended to co-occur in the 120 or so validation repertoires, with more than 90% of cluster scores above 0.

The origin of this receptor is a woman younger than 35 in good health and CMV-seronegative. Recombination linked TRBV5-4 to TRBJ1-1, and 7 junction bases match TRBD1. The sequencing sample was made of PBMCs. At the DNA level, the sequence is TGTGCCAGCAGCTACGGATCACAGGGGAGCACTGAAGCTTTCTTT. Its translation reads: CASSYGSQGSTEAFF.